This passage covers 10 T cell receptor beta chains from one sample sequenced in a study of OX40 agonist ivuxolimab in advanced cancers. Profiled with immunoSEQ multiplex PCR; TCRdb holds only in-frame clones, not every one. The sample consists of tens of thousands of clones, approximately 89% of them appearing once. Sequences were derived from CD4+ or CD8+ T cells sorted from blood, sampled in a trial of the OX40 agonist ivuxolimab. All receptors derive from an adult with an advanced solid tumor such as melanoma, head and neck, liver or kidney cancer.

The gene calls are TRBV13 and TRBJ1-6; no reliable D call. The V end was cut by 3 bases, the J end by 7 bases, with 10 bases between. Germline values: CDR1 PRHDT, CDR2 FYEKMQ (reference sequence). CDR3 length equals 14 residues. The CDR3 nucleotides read TGTGCCAGCAGCTTCACTGGGCGGAATTCACCCCTCCACTTT. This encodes CASSFTGRNSPLHF.

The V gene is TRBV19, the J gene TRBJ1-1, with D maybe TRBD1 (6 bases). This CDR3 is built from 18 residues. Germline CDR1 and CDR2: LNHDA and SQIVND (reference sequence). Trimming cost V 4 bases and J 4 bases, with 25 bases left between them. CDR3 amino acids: CASSTQTGIGRMGTEAFF. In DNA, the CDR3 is TGTGCCAGTAGTACCCAGACAGGTATAGGAAGGATGGGCACTGAAGCTTTCTTT. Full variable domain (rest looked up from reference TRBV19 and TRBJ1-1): DGGITQSPKYLFRKEGQNVTLSCEQNLNHDAMYWYRQDPGQGLRLIYYSQIVNDFQKGDIAEGYSVSREKKESFPLTVTSAQKNPTAFYLCASSTQTGIGRMGTEAFFGQGTRLTVV.

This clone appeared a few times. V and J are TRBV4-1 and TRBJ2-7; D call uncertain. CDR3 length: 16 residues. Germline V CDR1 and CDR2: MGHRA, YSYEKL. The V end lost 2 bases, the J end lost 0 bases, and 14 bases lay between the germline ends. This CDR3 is CASSQRLSLSSYEQYF. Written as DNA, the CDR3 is TGCGCCAGCAGCCAACGCCTGTCGTTAAGCTCCTACGAGCAGTACTTC.

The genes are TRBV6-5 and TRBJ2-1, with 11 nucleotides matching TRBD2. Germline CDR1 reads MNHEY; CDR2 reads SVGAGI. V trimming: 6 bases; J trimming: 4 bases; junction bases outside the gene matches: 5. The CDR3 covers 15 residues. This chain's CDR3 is CASSPGTSGYNEQFF. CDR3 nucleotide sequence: TGTGCCAGCAGCCCCGGGACTAGCGGATACAATGAGCAGTTCTTC.

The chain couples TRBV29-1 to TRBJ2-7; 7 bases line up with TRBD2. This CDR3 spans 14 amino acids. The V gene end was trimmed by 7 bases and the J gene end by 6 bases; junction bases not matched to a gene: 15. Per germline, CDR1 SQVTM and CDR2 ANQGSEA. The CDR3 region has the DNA TGCAGCGGAGCCGTTAGCGGGTCTCGAGGCGAGCAGTACTTC. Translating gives CSGAVSGSRGEQYF.

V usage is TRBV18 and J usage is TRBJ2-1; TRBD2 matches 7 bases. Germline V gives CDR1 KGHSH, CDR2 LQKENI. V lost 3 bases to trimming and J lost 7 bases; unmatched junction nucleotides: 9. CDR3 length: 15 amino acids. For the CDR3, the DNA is TGTGCCAGCTCACCGTACAATGGCGGGGGTAATGAGCAGTTCTTC. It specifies CASSPYNGGGNEQFF.

Here the CDR3 DNA reads TGTGCCAGCAGTTTATGGGACCTAGCGGAGAGCACAGATACGCAGTATTTT. It codes for CASSLWDLAESTDTQYF. The chain recombines TRBV28 with TRBJ2-3; TRBD2 agrees at 7 bases. The length of the CDR3 is 17 residues. V lost 0 bases and J lost 0; bases outside the gene matches: 6. Germline V gives CDR1 MDHEN, CDR2 SYDVKM.

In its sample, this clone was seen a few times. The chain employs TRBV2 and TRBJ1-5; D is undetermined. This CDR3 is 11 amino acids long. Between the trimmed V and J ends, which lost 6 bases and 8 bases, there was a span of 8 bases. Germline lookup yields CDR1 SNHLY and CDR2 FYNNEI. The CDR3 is CASRLYEPQHF. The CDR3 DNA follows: TGTGCCAGCAGGCTTTACGAGCCCCAGCATTTT.

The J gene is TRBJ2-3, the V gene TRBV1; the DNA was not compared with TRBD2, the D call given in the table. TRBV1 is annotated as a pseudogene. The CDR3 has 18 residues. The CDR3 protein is CTSSQVGTSGRKTDTQYF. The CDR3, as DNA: TGCACCAGCAGCCAAGTTGGGACTAGCGGGAGAAAGACAGATACGCAGTATTTT.

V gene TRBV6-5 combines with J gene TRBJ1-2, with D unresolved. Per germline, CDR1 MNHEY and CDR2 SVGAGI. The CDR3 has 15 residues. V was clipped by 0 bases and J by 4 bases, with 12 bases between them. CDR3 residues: CASSYSGRAAYGYTF. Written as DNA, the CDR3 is TGTGCCAGCAGTTACTCTGGTCGGGCAGCCTATGGCTACACCTTC.